This T cell receptor beta chain stems from a study of cytomegalovirus exposure and HLA in healthy donors. CDR3 size: 15 residues. Germline values: CDR1 GTSNPN, CDR2 SVGIG (reference sequence). PCR employed 60 Vbeta and 13 Jbeta primers. Produced via immunoSEQ multiplex PCR; TCRdb's table is partial and in-frame only. The table shows some 190,000 clones, with over 60% occurring only once. The study's findings and limits: An analysis done earlier found most TCR beta V segments productive about 90% or about 30% of the time.

This clone occurred a few times. The antigen is not known. Relative to the germline gene, one junction end is altered; a read error may explain this. This chain uses TRBV30 with TRBJ2-2; 9 bases line up with TRBD2. The clonotype originates from a man aged 25-45 years in good health and CMV-seropositive. The sequencing sample was made of PBMCs. The CDR3 nucleotides read TGTGCCGGGAGGGTAGCGGGGGTTAACACCGGGGAGCTGTTTTTT. Its protein product is CAGRVAGVNTGELFF.